This T cell receptor beta chain is from a study of T-cell reconstitution after alpha-beta-depleted transplantation in children. Turning to this clonotype: A junction boundary mismatches the germline segment, possibly from a read error.

Germline V gives CDR1 DFQATT, CDR2 SNEGSKA (reference sequence). The CDR3 is made up of 12 amino acids. Preparation of the TCRbeta library used unique molecular identifiers. TCRdb re-analysed the PCR reads in MiXCR, keeping a single row per CDR3 protein. The sample gives around 410,000 distinct CDR3 sequences, roughly a tenth of which show up once; roughly 5.1% is in the top ten. The J gene is TRBJ1-2, the V gene TRBV20-1, with 9 bases lining up with TRBD1. The TCR comes from a human donor who donated a stem cell graft to a child with acute myeloid leukemia. The sequences come from PBMCs from the stem cell graft donor, collected from the stem cell graft. CDR3 residues: CSASRDRDGYPF. The CDR3, as DNA: TGCAGTGCTAGCCGGGACAGGGATGGCTACCCCTTC.